The 30 T cell receptor beta chains below all came from one sample that was sequenced in a study of brain T cells in children with intractable seizures. Only in-frame clones appear in the TCRdb table, and some are missing; sequencing was by immunoSEQ multiplex PCR. The sample includes 300,000 to 400,000 clones, about 93% seen only once; the top ten take 5.7%. Time point given: blood from clinic visit 5 months post-surgery; TSC patient then seizure free. The sample in question was peripheral blood, obtained more than 4 months after surgery. The source is a boy under three years old with tuberous sclerosis and intractable seizures.

This clone has just a few counts. The chain joins TRBV14 to TRBJ2-7; TRBD2 matches 7 bases. The CDR3 is 14 amino acids. V dropped 4 bases and J dropped 6; count of bases not matched to a gene: 9. Germline loops: CDR1 SGHDN, CDR2 FVKESK. This CDR3 is CASSPRLAAGEQYF. CDR3 bases: TGTGCCAGCAGCCCTCGACTAGCCGCCGGCGAGCAGTACTTC.

A note on this clone: A read error may produce the germline difference seen at one junction end. The V gene is TRBV4-2, the J gene TRBJ2-1; D gene ambiguous. Germline loops: CDR1 LGHNA, CDR2 YNFKEQ. CDR3 length: 12 residues. The CDR3: CASSQENSPLLF. The CDR3 DNA reads as TGTGCCAGCAGCCAAGAAAACAGTCCCCTTCTCTTC.

The chain uses TRBV7-2 and TRBJ2-1; TRBD2 agrees at 7 bases. Germline V gives CDR1 SGHTA, CDR2 FQGNSA. The CDR3 totals 16 residues. Germline trimming cut 1 base from V and 3 bases from J; bases unmatched to any gene: 6. The CDR3: CASSLGSGGFYNEQFF. DNA for the CDR3: TGTGCCAGCAGCTTAGGATCGGGAGGTTTCTACAATGAGCAGTTCTTC.

V and J are TRBV7-3 and TRBJ2-3; 9 bases fit TRBD2. Per germline, CDR1 SGHTA and CDR2 FQGTGA. The CDR3 is 17 amino acids. The ends lost 0 bases at V and 2 bases at J; junction bases unmatched: 6. CDR3 in DNA: TGTGCCAGCAGCTTAACCGGGCTAGCGGGGTTCACAGATACGCAGTATTTT. Amino acid sequence: CASSLTGLAGFTDTQYF.

The gene calls are TRBV30 and TRBJ2-5; D uncertain. CDR1 is GTSNPN, CDR2 SVGIG, per germline (reference sequence). V lost 1 base to trimming and J lost 7 bases, with 13 bases between them. This CDR3 region has 13 residues. The CDR3 nucleotides are TGTGCCTGGAGTGGGGGTGTTTGGGGGACCCAGTACTTC. It translates to CAWSGGVWGTQYF.

The chain carries TRBV5-6 and TRBJ2-5, with D uncertain. The V end lost 4 bases, the J end lost 1 base, and 11 bases lay between the germline ends. This CDR3 has 14 amino acids. The germline gives CDR1 SGHDT, CDR2 YYEEEE. As DNA, the CDR3 is TGTGCCAGCAGCCCCGGACCCACCCAAGAGACCCAGTACTTC. Translated: CASSPGPTQETQYF.

The J gene is TRBJ1-6, the V gene TRBV4-2, with no clear D. Per the germline V gene, CDR1 is LGHNA and CDR2 is YNFKEQ. The CDR3 length is 14 residues. Trimming removed 1 base at V and 10 bases at J, with 11 bases between. The CDR3 sequence is CASSQVTSGSPLHF. Written as DNA, the CDR3 is TGTGCCAGCAGCCAAGTGACCTCAGGCTCACCCCTCCACTTT.

Only one count was recorded for this clone. The V gene is TRBV5-1, the J gene TRBJ1-2; D ambiguous. The germline V gene has CDR1 SGHRS and CDR2 YFSETQ. The CDR3 has 14 residues. Deletions cut 4 bases from V and 6 bases from J, with 16 bases between. The CDR3: CASSPVGPRDGYTF. The DNA of the CDR3 is TGCGCCAGCAGCCCCGTTGGTCCTAGGGATGGCTACACCTTC.

Here the CDR3 DNA reads TGTGCCAGCAGTGTGGAGCGGCCGGCGGCAGATACGCAGTATTTT. Its protein is CASSVERPAADTQYF. The V call is TRBV2, the J call TRBJ2-3; possibly TRBD2 for D (5 bases). With 4 bases removed from V and 4 bases from J, the gap between germline ends came to 15 bases. This CDR3 is built from 15 residues. The germline V gene encodes CDR1 SNHLY and CDR2 FYNNEI. Complete variable domain (other parts from reference TRBV2 and TRBJ2-3): EPEVTQTPSHQVTQMGQEVILRCVPISNHLYFYWYRQILGQKVEFLVSFYNNEISEKSEIFDDQFSVERPDGSNFTLKIRSTKLEDSAMYFCASSVERPAADTQYFGPGTRLTVL.

The rearrangement links TRBV20-1 to TRBJ1-6; D remains ambiguous. V was pared by 3 bases and J by 3 bases, with 9 bases between. Germline V gene lookup returns CDR1 DFQATT and CDR2 SNEGSKA (reference sequence). CDR3 length equals 14 residues. CDR3 in DNA: TGCAGTGCTAGTTCATCAGGCTATAATTCACCCCTCCACTTT. Translated, it gives CSASSSGYNSPLHF.

Note on this clone: The sample contains more than one DNA sequence encoding this CDR3. The chain links TRBV9 to TRBJ2-5, with TRBD2 matching over 8 bases. Trimming removed 0 bases from V and 4 bases from J; junction bases left unmatched: 5. Per the germline V gene, CDR1 is SGDLS and CDR2 is YYNGEE. The CDR3 is made up of 15 amino acids. CDR3 nucleotides: TGTGCCAGCAGCGTAGCGGGTGCGGGGGGAGAGACCCAGTACTTC. Amino acid sequence: CASSVAGAGGETQYF.

V and J are TRBV18 and TRBJ2-1, with 8 positions matching TRBD2. The CDR3 runs to 15 residues. J lost 7 bases, V lost 2 bases, and 7 bases had no gene match. From germline, CDR1 is KGHSH and CDR2 LQKENI. Here the CDR3 reads CASSPTSGSRNEQFF. CDR3 bases: TGTGCCAGCTCACCAACGAGCGGGAGTCGTAATGAGCAGTTCTTC.

V is TRBV21-1 and J is TRBJ1-2; the tabulated D call, TRBD1, remains unverified against the DNA. TRBV21-1 is deemed a pseudogene. The CDR3 is made up of 16 amino acids. Here the CDR3 DNA reads TGTGCCAGCAGCAAAGCTGACAGGGGGCACCTCTATGGCTACACCTTC. This encodes CASSKADRGHLYGYTF.

This chain connects TRBV11-2 to TRBJ2-5; D could derive from TRBD1 or TRBD2 (7 bases each). V lost 4 bases and J 7 bases, leaving 25 bases between the germline ends. The CDR3 consists of 17 residues. Germline-derived CDR1 and CDR2 are SGHAT and FQNNGV. CDR3 in DNA: TGTGCCAGCAGCTCCCGAAGCGAGACAGGGCCGGGAGGGACCCAGTACTTC. Its protein product is CASSSRSETGPGGTQYF. Variable domain in full (rest from reference TRBV11-2 and TRBJ2-5): EAGVAQSPRYKIIEKRQSVAFWCNPISGHATLYWYQQILGQGPKLLIQFQNNGVVDDSQLPKDRFSAERLKGVDSTLKIQPAKLEDSAVYLCASSSRSETGPGGTQYFGPGTRLLVL.

The chain is built from TRBV13 and TRBJ1-2; a weak D match, TRBD1 (5 bases). The length of the CDR3 is 15 residues. The germline V gene has CDR1 PRHDT and CDR2 FYEKMQ (reference sequence). With 0 bases removed from V and 3 bases from J, the gap between germline ends came to 11 bases. CDR3 protein: CASSLGARGDYGYTF. CDR3 nucleotide sequence: TGTGCCAGCAGCTTAGGGGCCAGAGGGGACTATGGCTACACCTTC.

The chain joins TRBV6-2 or TRBV6-3 to TRBJ2-7; 10 nucleotides align to TRBD2. V lost 2 bases to trimming and J lost 4 bases; unmatched junction nucleotides: 8. Germline CDR1 and CDR2: MNHEY and SVGEGT. The CDR3 is 16 residues long. CDR3 sequence: CASSYTPSGGDYEQYF. In DNA, the CDR3 is TGTGCCAGCAGTTACACCCCTAGCGGGGGAGATTACGAGCAGTACTTC.

The chain employs TRBV3-1 (or the pseudogene TRBV3-2) and TRBJ2-2; D ambiguous. Trimming pared 1 base from V and 6 bases from J, leaving 6 bases between. Germline V gives CDR1 LGHDT, CDR2 YNNKEL (reference sequence). The CDR3 has 13 amino acids. As DNA, the CDR3 is TGTGCCAGCAGCCAAGGTCCCCCCGGGGAGCTGTTTTTT. The encoded protein is CASSQGPPGELFF.

The chain is built from TRBV4-2 and TRBJ1-1, with TRBD1 matching over 10 bases. Germline V gene lookup returns CDR1 LGHNA and CDR2 YNFKEQ. The V gene end was trimmed by 5 bases and the J gene end by 0 bases; junction bases not matched to a gene: 6. The CDR3 sequence is 16 residues long. CDR3: CASSWDRGGLNTEAFF. The CDR3 DNA reads TGTGCCAGCAGCTGGGACAGGGGAGGGCTGAACACTGAAGCTTTCTTT.

This chain uses TRBV7-2 with TRBJ1-2; 8 bases are a match to TRBD1. This CDR3 comprises 15 residues. Unmatched junction bases numbered 8, after V lost 3 bases and J lost 5 bases. Germline-derived CDR1 and CDR2 are SGHTA and FQGNSA. CDR3: CASSFSGGVGYGYTF. Written as DNA, the CDR3 is TGTGCCAGCAGCTTTTCAGGGGGCGTCGGGTATGGCTACACCTTC.

The rearrangement joins TRBV3-1 (or the pseudogene TRBV3-2) to TRBJ1-1; no reliable D call. The germline V and J ends were trimmed by 0 bases and 2 bases, with 13 bases remaining between them. CDR1 and CDR2 (germline): LGHDT, YNNKEL (reference sequence). The CDR3 totals 16 residues. The CDR3 DNA reads TGTGCCAGCAGCCAAGATCGGATGGGAATTAACACTGAAGCTTTCTTT. This encodes CASSQDRMGINTEAFF.

This rearrangement joins TRBV30 to TRBJ2-2; no definite D call. CDR3 length: 12 amino acids. Germline CDR1 is GTSNPN and CDR2 is SVGIG (reference sequence). Trimming removed 0 bases at V and 6 bases at J, with 5 bases between. CDR3 residues: CAWSVTSGELFF. The CDR3 coding sequence is TGTGCCTGGAGTGTAACCTCCGGGGAGCTGTTTTTT.

This CDR3 reads CASSQDLLGQNRGKYTEAFF. In DNA form, the CDR3 reads TGCGCCAGCAGCCAAGATCTATTGGGACAGAACAGGGGGAAGTACACTGAAGCTTTCTTT. J is TRBJ1-1 and V is TRBV4-1; 8 positions agree with TRBD1. Trimming took 0 bases from V and 3 from J; bases not matched to a gene: 18. The germline V gene has CDR1 MGHRA and CDR2 YSYEKL. The CDR3 runs 20 residues.

The rearrangement joins TRBV15 to TRBJ2-7; D gene uncertain. The V and J ends lost 3 bases and 4 bases respectively, with 7 bases between them. Germline-derived CDR1 and CDR2 are LNHNV and YYDKDF (reference sequence). The CDR3 covers 12 residues. CDR3 DNA: TGTGCCACCAGCAGCCAAGGGTACGAGCAGTACTTC. It translates to CATSSQGYEQYF.

The chain is built from TRBV28 and TRBJ2-7; 7 bases agree with TRBD2. Trimming cost V 5 bases and J 6 bases; bases outside gene matches: 7. The CDR3 sequence is 13 residues long. Looked up from germline, CDR1 is MDHEN and CDR2 is SYDVKM. Written as DNA, the CDR3 is TGTGCCAGCAGTAGCGGGATGGGTCCCGAGCAGTACTTC. This encodes CASSSGMGPEQYF.

This clone appeared a single time. The chain is built from TRBV4-1 and TRBJ2-1; 8 bases line up with TRBD2. The V and J ends lost 4 bases and 5 bases, in that order; junction bases with no gene match: 10. The CDR3 covers 16 residues. Per the germline V gene, CDR1 is MGHRA and CDR2 is YSYEKL. CDR3 loop: CASSPSRGGRDNEQFF. As DNA, the CDR3 is TGCGCCAGCAGCCCCTCCCGGGGGGGCCGGGACAATGAGCAGTTCTTC.

This chain connects TRBV7-5 to TRBJ1-3; the D call in the table, TRBD1, was not verified against the DNA. TRBV7-5 is given as a pseudogene. There are 18 residues in the CDR3. The CDR3 coding sequence is TGTGCCAGAAGCTTCGGCAGGGTTGTCTCCTTTTGGGCGGACACCATATATTTT. Translation gives CARSFGRVVSFWADTIYF.

This chain uses TRBV23-1 with TRBJ2-7; TRBD1 matches at 7 bases. TRBV23-1 is designated an ORF whose function remains uncertain. The CDR3 runs to 17 residues. The J segment lost 0 bases and the V segment lost 7 bases, leaving 15 bases of the junction unmatched. The CDR3 spells CASTRQGQRSLSYEQYF. For the CDR3, the DNA is TGCGCCAGCACCCGACAGGGCCAAAGAAGCCTCTCCTACGAGCAGTACTTC.

This sequence joins TRBV7-6 and TRBJ1-3; D ambiguous. The CDR3 is 13 residues long. Germline V gene lookup returns CDR1 SGHVS and CDR2 FNYEAQ. V was trimmed by 1 base and J by 4 bases, leaving 5 bases between them. CDR3 nucleotide sequence: TGTGCCAGCAGCTTAGAATCCGGAAACACCATATATTTT. As protein: CASSLESGNTIYF.

In nucleotides, the CDR3 is TGTGCCAGCAGCCAAGATACAGGGTTGAGCCGGAGGGCGAAAAAACTGTTTTTT. This codes for CASSQDTGLSRRAKKLFF. The chain uses TRBV3-1 (or the pseudogene TRBV3-2) and TRBJ1-4; tentative D call: TRBD1 (6 bases). Trimming took off 0 bases at V and 9 bases at J, with 23 bases between the two ends. CDR1 and CDR2 (germline): LGHDT, YNNKEL (reference sequence). The CDR3 sequence is 18 residues long.

This clone was recorded once. V usage is TRBV6-5 and J usage is TRBJ1-1; D gene ambiguous. Germline CDR1 and CDR2: MNHEY and SVGAGI. The CDR3 is 16 amino acids. Deletions cut 4 bases from V and 3 bases from J, with 18 bases between. DNA for the CDR3: TGTGCCAGCAGTTCACCTTATGACCTCAGCGACACTGAAGCTTTCTTT. It encodes CASSSPYDLSDTEAFF.